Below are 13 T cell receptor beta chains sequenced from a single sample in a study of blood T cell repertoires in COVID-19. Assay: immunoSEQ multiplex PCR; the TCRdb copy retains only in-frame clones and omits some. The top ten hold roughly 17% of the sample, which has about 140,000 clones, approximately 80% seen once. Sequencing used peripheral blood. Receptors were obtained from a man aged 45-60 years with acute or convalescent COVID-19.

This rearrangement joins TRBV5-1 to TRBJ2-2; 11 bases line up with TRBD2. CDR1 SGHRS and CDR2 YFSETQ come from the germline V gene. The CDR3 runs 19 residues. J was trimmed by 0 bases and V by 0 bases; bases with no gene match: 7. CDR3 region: CASSLDVASGGTNTGELFF. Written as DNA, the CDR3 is TGCGCCAGCAGCTTGGATGTGGCTAGCGGGGGGACGAACACCGGGGAGCTGTTTTTT.

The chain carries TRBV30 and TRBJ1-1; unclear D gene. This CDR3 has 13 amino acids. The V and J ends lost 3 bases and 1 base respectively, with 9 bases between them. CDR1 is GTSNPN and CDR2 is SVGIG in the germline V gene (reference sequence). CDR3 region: CAWSQTSNTEAFF. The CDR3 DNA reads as TGTGCCTGGAGCCAAACATCGAACACTGAAGCTTTCTTT.

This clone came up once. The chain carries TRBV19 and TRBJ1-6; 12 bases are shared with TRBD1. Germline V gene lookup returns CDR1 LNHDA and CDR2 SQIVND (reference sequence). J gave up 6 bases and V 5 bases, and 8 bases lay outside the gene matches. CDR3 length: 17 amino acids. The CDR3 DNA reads TGTGCCAGTAGTCGATCCGGGACAGGGGGCTTTAATTCACCCCTCCACTTT. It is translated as CASSRSGTGGFNSPLHF.

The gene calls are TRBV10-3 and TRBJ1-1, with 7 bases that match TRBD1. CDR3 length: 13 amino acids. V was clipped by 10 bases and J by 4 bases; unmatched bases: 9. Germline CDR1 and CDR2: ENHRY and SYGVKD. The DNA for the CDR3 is TGTGCCACACAAGGGGGCCTTGGCACTGAAGCTTTCTTT. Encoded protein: CATQGGLGTEAFF.

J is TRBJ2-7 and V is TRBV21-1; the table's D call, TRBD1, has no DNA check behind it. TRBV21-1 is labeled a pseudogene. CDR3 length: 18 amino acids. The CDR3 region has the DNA TGTGCCAGCAGCAAATACCCCTCATGGACAGAAACACACTACGAGCAGTACGTC. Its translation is CASSKYPSWTETHYEQYV.

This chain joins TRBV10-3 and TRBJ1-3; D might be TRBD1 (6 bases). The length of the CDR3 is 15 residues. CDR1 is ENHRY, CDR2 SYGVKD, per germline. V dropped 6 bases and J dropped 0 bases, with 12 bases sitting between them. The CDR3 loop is CAISEGGGSGNTIYF. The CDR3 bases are TGTGCCATCAGCGAGGGGGGGGGCTCTGGAAACACCATATATTTT.

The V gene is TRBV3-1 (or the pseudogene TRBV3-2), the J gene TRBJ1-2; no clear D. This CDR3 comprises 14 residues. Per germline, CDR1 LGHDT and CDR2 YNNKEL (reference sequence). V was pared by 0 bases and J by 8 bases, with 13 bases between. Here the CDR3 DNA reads TGTGCCAGCAGCCAAGAGTCGAGGAGAGCCGGCTACACCTTC. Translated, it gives CASSQESRRAGYTF.

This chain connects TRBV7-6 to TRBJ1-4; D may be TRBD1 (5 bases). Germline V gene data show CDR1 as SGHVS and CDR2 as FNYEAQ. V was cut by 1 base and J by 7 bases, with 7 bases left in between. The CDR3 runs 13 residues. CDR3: CASSLGGGEKLFF. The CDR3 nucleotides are TGTGCCAGCAGCTTAGGGGGCGGTGAAAAACTGTTTTTT.

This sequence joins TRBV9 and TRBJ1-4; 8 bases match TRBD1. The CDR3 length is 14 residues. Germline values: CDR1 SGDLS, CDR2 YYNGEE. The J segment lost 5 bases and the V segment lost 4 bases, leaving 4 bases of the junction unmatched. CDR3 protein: CASSRQGLNEKLFF. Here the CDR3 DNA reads TGTGCCAGCAGCCGACAGGGGTTAAATGAAAAACTGTTTTTT.

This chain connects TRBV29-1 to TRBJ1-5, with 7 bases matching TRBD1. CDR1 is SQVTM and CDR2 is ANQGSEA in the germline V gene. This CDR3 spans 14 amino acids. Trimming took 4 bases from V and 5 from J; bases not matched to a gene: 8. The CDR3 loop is CSVARSQGDQPQHF. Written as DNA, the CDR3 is TGCAGCGTTGCTCGGTCGCAGGGGGATCAGCCCCAGCATTTT.

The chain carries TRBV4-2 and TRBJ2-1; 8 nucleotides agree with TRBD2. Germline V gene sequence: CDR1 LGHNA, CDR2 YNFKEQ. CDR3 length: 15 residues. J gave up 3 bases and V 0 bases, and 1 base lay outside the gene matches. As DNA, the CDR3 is TGTGCCAGCAGCCAAGACGGGGGGGGCTACAATGAGCAGTTCTTC. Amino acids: CASSQDGGGYNEQFF.

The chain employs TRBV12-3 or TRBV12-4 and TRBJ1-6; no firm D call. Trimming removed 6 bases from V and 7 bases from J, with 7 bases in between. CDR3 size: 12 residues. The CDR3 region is CASRTGNSPLHF. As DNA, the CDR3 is TGTGCCAGCAGGACGGGAAATTCACCCCTCCACTTT.

The CDR3 sequence is CASSPQRTEIYGYTF. The CDR3 region has the DNA TGTGCCAGCTCACCACAGAGGACAGAAATCTATGGCTACACCTTC. The chain couples TRBV18 to TRBJ1-2; weak D call: TRBD1 (6 bases). The germline V gene has CDR1 KGHSH and CDR2 LQKENI. Trimming shortened V by 1 base and J by 4 bases, and 13 bases separated the two germline ends. CDR3 size: 15 residues.